The clone carrying this T cell receptor beta chain was seen just once. This entry belongs to a study of blood T cell repertoires in COVID-19. Study information: Acute-phase and convalescent COVID-19 samples originated in the United States, Italy and Spain. From T cells, B-cell-depleted T cells, or PBMCs came the material, which was cDNA or gDNA.

Authors' data handling: Estimation of nucleated cell counts was performed using reference gene primer amplification. Profiling relied on immunoSEQ multiplex PCR, and the TCRdb table lists in-frame clones only, not all of them. V, J and clone size are taken as reported in that table, and D and trimming were inferred from the DNA itself. There are 110,000 or so clones in the sample; roughly 80% occur only once, and around 2.5% lies in the top ten. The CDR3 extends over 14 amino acids. Unmatched junction bases numbered 11, after V lost 10 bases and J lost 7 bases. Germline V gene lookup returns CDR1 SNHLY and CDR2 FYNNEI.

The sequenced sample consisted of peripheral blood. The V call is TRBV2, the J call TRBJ1-4, with TRBD1 matching over 8 bases. The TCR sequence derives from a man aged 45 to 65 with acute or convalescent COVID-19. This chain's CDR3 is CAIPRDRLGEKLFF. CDR3 bases: TGTGCCATTCCGCGGGACAGGTTAGGTGAAAAACTGTTTTTT.